The clone carrying this TCR beta chain was seen more than once but under ten times. No antigen is known for it. PCR employed 60 Vbeta and 13 Jbeta primers. The protocol was immunoSEQ multiplex PCR, while the TCRdb copy is restricted to in-frame clones and leaves out a portion. The sample gives roughly 180,000 clones, about 80% of which show up once; over 13% is in the top ten. This sample is part of a study of cytomegalovirus exposure and HLA in healthy donors. Study at large: Among about 179 million T cells, an earlier analysis found roughly 110 million unique TCR beta sequences.

Points from the study as a whole: The authors excluded some V segments, including TRBV6-2 and TRBV6-3, as indistinguishable. One variant, a missense change in DCLRE1C, was linked in a later analysis to TCR beta V- and J-gene trimming. Highly shared sequence variants in one cluster were likely a sequencing artifact.

With V trimmed by 3 bases and J by 7 bases, 11 bases remained unmatched. The CDR3 has 16 residues. Germline CDR1 KGHSH, CDR2 LQKENI. Sequencing input: PBMCs. The genes are TRBV18 and TRBJ1-2; 10 positions match TRBD1. The origin of this receptor is a man aged 45-60 years in good health and CMV-seropositive. CDR3 DNA sequence: TGTGCCAGCTCACCTATACAGGGACAGGGGAATGGTGGCTACACCTTC. Encoded protein: CASSPIQGQGNGGYTF.